This T cell receptor (beta chain) stems from a study of identical twins listed by TCRdb under 2016. General notes on the study: TCR alpha and beta repertoires from monozygotic twins, unrelated adults of various ages and cord blood were deep-sequenced to test whether fetal clonotypes persist. To rule out contamination, replicate twin experiments were performed at different times with different library preparation protocols.

The CDR3 goes from the cysteine to the phenylalanine over 16 residues. Of the read, only the CDR3 DNA is kept; its 48 bases are in frame from base 1. The trim is 2 bases for V and 6 bases for J, with a gap of 19 bases between the germline ends. Per the germline V gene, ENHRY is the CDR1 and SYGVKD is the CDR2. Library construction relied on 5' RACE. The run used an Illumina HiSeq 2000. Template switching introduced a universal primer binding site; the final cDNA contained a unique molecular identifier, enabling accurate counting of TCR cDNA molecules. Specific primers in the conserved constant-segment region were used to synthesize first-strand cDNA for the TCR alpha and beta chains. Each cDNA library was double barcoded, with a SMART-Mk sample barcode plus Illumina barcodes, to control for contamination. TruSeq adapter sequences and Illumina sample barcodes were added in two successive PCR steps. The Illumina HiSeq platform was used with custom primers to sequence TCR alpha and beta cDNA libraries. In the paper's pipeline: MiGEC was used to process raw reads and extract unique molecular identifiers, and MiXCR was used to find CDR3 positions. Recombination models were inferred per individual with the repgenHMM and IGoR tools using an EM algorithm. The analysis of shared clonotypes was done with the tcR package in R, with sharing normalized by the product of cloneset sizes. To study raw recombination free of thymic and clonal selection effects, out-of-frame nonproductive sequences were analyzed. TCRdb applied fastp at Q25 and MiXCR to the public reads, then kept only in-frame beta chains. Here each entry gathers all rows of one CDR3 protein and keeps the most common genes and DNA. TCRdb, rather than the study authors, made the V and J calls. This sample comprises fewer than 900,000 distinct CDR3 sequences, roughly 18% of them detected only once. Around 12% of the sample belongs to the ten largest clones.

Beyond this particular receptor, the publication reports: Because the same donors could not be followed over many years, the conclusions depended on cross-sectional statistical analysis. Compared with coincidental sharing between unrelated individuals, an excess of low generation-probability sequences was observed among out-of-frame TCR alpha sequences shared between twins. Abundant cord blood beta clonotypes had fewer insertions, young adult naive repertoires showed a similar but weaker trend, and memory repertoires showed no such trend. Recombination models systematically underestimated out-of-frame TCR alpha sharing in monozygotic twins but agreed with sharing between unrelated individuals. In beta out-of-frame sequences, excess twin sharing was weaker, because having fewer shared sequences lowered the signal-to-noise ratio. Invariant T cells such as MAIT and iNKT could partly confound zero-insertion analyses, although diverse VJ usage argued against such confounding for most clonotypes.

This clonotype has a count of ten or more. What this receptor recognizes is not known. No quality values exist for individual bases; no much larger clone is one base distant. Every donor was a healthy Caucasian. Three pairs of female monozygotic twins, all aged 18 to 29 years, made up the twin cohort. RNA for TCR libraries was isolated from peripheral blood mononuclear cells. Another study also made use of these data, one on T cells expressing NK-cell markers. As the second paper documents: Fewer than ten donors provided sorted CD3+CD56+NKG2C+, CD3+CD56+NKG2C- and CD3+CD56-NKG2C+ T-cell subsets, whose TCR beta-chain repertoires were profiled. Among the eight sequenced donors, seven were HCMV-seropositive and one was HCMV-seronegative. To restrict sorting to alphabetaTCR-expressing T cells, an anti-gammadeltaTCR antibody was added in several experiments. In roughly six donors, the dominant CD3+CD56+NKG2C+ clonotypes ranked among the top 10 CD8+ clonotypes, making up roughly 1.0-8% of CD8+ T cells. Those dominant clonotypes were again the most abundant among CD3+CD56-NKG2C+ cells in a few donors, at about 25-60.1%. Whether the expanded NKG2C-expressing T cell clones were specific for HCMV antigens remained unclear. The eight sequenced donors were randomly selected healthy volunteers, three men and five women. To determine HCMV serostatus, a commercial ELISA kit was used to detect HCMV-specific IgG in serum. For roughly six donors, bulk peripheral blood T-cell repertoires were also sequenced from unsorted PBMC. Reads were demultiplexed and grouped by UMI with MIGEC, and clonotypes were assembled and quantified with MiTCR. To remove erroneous sequences, TCR cDNA sequences were retained only when supported by two or more reads. The tcR package was used for downstream repertoire analysis, and clonotypes were matched across fractions by CDR3 nucleotide sequence plus V segment. VDJmatch was used to annotate antigen specificity against VDJdb, with one amino acid substitution in CDR3 permitted.

Sequenced input: PBMCs. The sequence was collected from a woman younger than 30 in good health. Recombination linked TRBV10-3 to TRBJ1-2; the D gene is possibly TRBD1, with 5 bases matching. The sequence in DNA is TGTGCCATCAGTGAGACGTATAGGACACCCGGCGATGGCTACACCTTC. This encodes CAISETYRTPGDGYTF.